A single sample is the source of the 13 T cell receptor beta chains below, sequenced in a study of chemoradiotherapy in HPV16-positive cancers. Sequencing used immunoSEQ multiplex PCR; TCRdb keeps in-frame clones, though not all of them. Found here are 13,000 to 15,000 clones, 69% of them singletons; the top ten hold roughly 18%. This sample was taken from a patient who underwent chemoradiotherapy. Receptors were obtained from a human donor with HPV-associated anogenital cancer.

This clone was recorded a few times. The chain is built from TRBV5-6 and TRBJ1-5, with TRBD1 matching over 7 bases. The CDR3 is made up of 16 amino acids. V shed 3 bases and J 1 base; nucleotides not matched to a gene: 7. Per the germline V gene, CDR1 is SGHDT and CDR2 is YYEEEE. DNA of the CDR3: TGTGCCAGCAGCTCTACAGGGGACCCGAGCAATCAGCCCCAGCATTTT. Translating it yields CASSSTGDPSNQPQHF.

The chain recombines TRBV11-2 with TRBJ2-7, with 8 bases matching TRBD1. From germline, CDR1 is SGHAT and CDR2 FQNNGV. The CDR3 length is 14 residues. J gave up 7 bases and V 5 bases, and 10 bases lay outside the gene matches. CDR3 nucleotides: TGTGCCAGCAGCCCCTGGCAGGGGGCAAGGGAGCAGTACTTC. Amino acids: CASSPWQGAREQYF.

In its sample, this clone was seen once. This rearrangement joins TRBV7-8 to TRBJ2-7, with 7 bases aligning to TRBD1. The germline gives CDR1 SGHVS, CDR2 FQNEAQ. The V and J ends lost 4 bases and 0 bases, in that order; junction bases with no gene match: 15. This CDR3 comprises 18 residues. CDR3 region: CASSSRARLGQDSYEQYF. CDR3 in DNA: TGTGCCAGCAGCTCGCGCGCCCGACTTGGACAGGACTCCTACGAGCAGTACTTC.

The rearrangement uses TRBV7-8 and TRBJ1-3, with D unclear. The CDR3 runs 14 residues. V lost 1 base and J 5 bases, leaving 9 bases between the germline ends. The germline CDR1 and CDR2 sequences are SGHVS and FQNEAQ. This chain's CDR3 is CASSLVGDRNTIYF. The CDR3 DNA reads TGTGCCAGCAGCTTAGTGGGCGACCGAAACACCATATATTTT.

This clone is labeled medium-sized (0.01 to 0.1%). V is TRBV11-2 and J is TRBJ2-3; 10 positions match TRBD1. Germline V gene data show CDR1 as SGHAT and CDR2 as FQNNGV. J lost 4 bases, V lost 4 bases, and 8 bases had no gene match. CDR3 length: 16 amino acids. The CDR3 sequence is CASSSPPGQGSDTQYF. CDR3 DNA: TGTGCCAGCAGCTCGCCCCCGGGACAGGGGTCAGATACGCAGTATTTT.

This clone was seen just once. V usage is TRBV14 and J usage is TRBJ2-5; 11 bases are shared with TRBD2. V gave up 1 base and J gave up 0 bases; unmatched junction bases: 7. Germline V gene sequence: CDR1 SGHDN, CDR2 FVKESK. CDR3 length: 18 residues. In DNA, the CDR3 is TGTGCCAGCAGCCAAGGGAGGGGACTAGCGGCGTACCAAGAGACCCAGTACTTC. Translated, it gives CASSQGRGLAAYQETQYF. The full variable domain, in which reference TRBV14 and TRBJ2-5 provide the parts outside the CDR3, is EAGVTQFPSHSVIEKGQTVTLRCDPISGHDNLYWYRRVMGKEIKFLLHFVKESKQDESGMPNNRFLAERTGGTYSTLKVQPAELEDSGVYFCASSQGRGLAAYQETQYFGPGTRLLVL.

This chain links TRBV7-9 with TRBJ1-2; a weak D match, TRBD1 (5 bases). The CDR3 contains 16 residues. V was pared by 5 bases and J by 0 bases, with 16 bases between. Germline V gives CDR1 SEHNR, CDR2 FQNEAQ (reference sequence). The CDR3 here is CASSAGRGRANYGYTF. CDR3 bases: TGTGCCAGCAGCGCGGGACGGGGACGGGCTAACTATGGCTACACCTTC.

The chain has TRBV15 and TRBJ1-5; D ambiguous. The CDR3 length is 15 residues. Germline CDR1 and CDR2: LNHNV and YYDKDF (reference sequence). V lost 0 bases and J lost 4, with 10 bases in between. This chain's CDR3 is CATSRDRSGNQPQHF. CDR3 nucleotides: TGTGCCACCAGCAGAGATCGTTCAGGAAATCAGCCCCAGCATTTT.

Only a few counts were recorded for this clone. The chain combines TRBV2 with TRBJ1-5; no clear D gene. Per germline, CDR1 SNHLY and CDR2 FYNNEI. This CDR3 comprises 14 residues. Trimming left V 4 bases short and J 3 bases short, with 10 bases between. CDR3 region: CASSGIGINQPQHF. In DNA form, the CDR3 reads TGTGCCAGCAGTGGAATCGGAATCAATCAGCCCCAGCATTTT.

The CDR3 nucleotides are TGCCCGGCGGGGGGGATTCACGAGCAGTACTTC. Amino acid sequence: CPAGGIHEQYF. The genes are TRBV20-1 and TRBJ2-7, with 9 bases fitting TRBD2. The CDR3 covers 11 residues. CDR1 and CDR2 from the germline V gene are DFQATT and SNEGSKA (reference sequence).

This clone was detected only a few times. This sequence joins TRBV7-2 and TRBJ2-2; D is possibly TRBD2 (5 bases). The CDR3 loop spans 15 amino acids. V was cut by 5 bases and J by 4 bases, with 14 bases left in between. Looked up from germline, CDR1 is SGHTA and CDR2 is FQGNSA. The CDR3 reads CASSRGLAGTGELFF. The CDR3 nucleotides are TGTGCCAGCAGCCGTGGCCTAGCAGGCACCGGGGAGCTGTTTTTT.

This clone appeared once. The J gene is TRBJ1-5, the V gene TRBV19, with 9 bases identical to TRBD1. Germline CDR1 is LNHDA and CDR2 is SQIVND (reference sequence). The CDR3 extends over 15 amino acids. The ends lost 8 bases at V and 4 bases at J; junction bases unmatched: 9. The CDR3 sequence is CASARGTGINQPQHF. The CDR3 DNA reads as TGTGCCAGTGCTCGCGGGACAGGGATAAATCAGCCCCAGCATTTT.

The rearrangement uses TRBV11-2 and TRBJ1-2; D is unclear. This CDR3 contains 13 residues. V dropped 1 base and J dropped 0 bases, with 3 bases sitting between them. Germline CDR1 reads SGHAT; CDR2 reads FQNNGV. The DNA for the CDR3 is TGTGCCAGCAGCTTAGCGGCTAACTATGGCTACACCTTC. Translation gives CASSLAANYGYTF.